The text below deals with one TCR beta chain. This CDR3 comprises 19 residues. Trimming left V 0 bases short and J 0 bases short, with 20 bases between. Germline V gene data show CDR1 as MNHEY and CDR2 as SVGAGI. TCRdb called the RT-PCR reads again in MiXCR, with one record for every CDR3 protein. The sample has about 700,000 distinct CDR3 sequences, over 12% seen once. The clonotype originates from a female donor in good health, serving as a healthy control. The rearrangement uses TRBV6-5 and TRBJ1-1; D gene ambiguous. The specimen was memory CD4+ T cells from blood. In DNA form, the CDR3 reads TGTGCCAGCAGTTACTCGAAGTCGGGCCAGCGATTAATGAACACTGAAGCTTTCTTT. Translation: CASSYSKSGQRLMNTEAFF.